This TCR beta chain was identified during a study of blood T cell repertoires in COVID-19. Study details: Acute and convalescent COVID-19 samples came from the United States, Italy and Spain. In each case, the material was cDNA or gDNA derived from T cells, B-cell-depleted T cells, or PBMCs.

Original processing methods: Estimation of nucleated cell counts relied on the amplification of reference gene primers. TCRdb keeps only in-frame clones here, not all; method: immunoSEQ multiplex PCR. For V, J and clone size, that table is used; D and trimming come from the DNA. The sample comprises fewer than 300,000 clones, 84% of which are singletons, and roughly 8.6% rests with the top ten. Germline V gives CDR1 SGDLS, CDR2 YYNGEE. Trimming left V 0 bases short and J 3 bases short, with 9 bases between. The CDR3 is made up of 14 amino acids. This clone was counted only a few times. Specimen: peripheral blood. This receptor was identified in a human donor in a cohort sampled during active COVID-19. The chain carries TRBV9 and TRBJ1-2, with a weak D call TRBD1 (6 bases). In DNA form, the CDR3 reads TGTGCCAGCAGCGTAGATGGGGGCTACTATGGCTACACCTTC. Its translation is CASSVDGGYYGYTF.